This TCR beta chain was profiled in a study of blood T cell repertoires in COVID-19. Whole-study context: Sites in the United States, Italy and Spain provided acute and convalescent COVID-19 samples. T cells, B-cell-depleted T cells, or PBMCs provided the cDNA or gDNA that served as material.

There are 14 residues in the CDR3. The V end lost 5 bases, the J end lost 2 bases, and 11 bases lay between the germline ends. The germline V gene encodes CDR1 PRHDT and CDR2 FYEKMQ (reference sequence). Per the study methods: Using reference gene primer amplification, nucleated cell counts were estimated. Here immunoSEQ multiplex PCR was the method, and the copy in TCRdb shows in-frame clones only, minus some. V, J and clone size reflect that table, while D and trimming were determined from the DNA. This sample carries more than 95,000 clones, roughly 84% of them seen once, and the ten largest clones take over 10%.

This TCR was sampled from a human donor in a cohort sampled during active or convalescent COVID-19. Sequenced: peripheral blood. The chain uses TRBV13 and TRBJ2-3; no reliable D call. CDR3 in amino acids: CASSVASTTDTQYF. Here the CDR3 DNA reads TGTGCCAGCAGCGTTGCGTCCACCACAGATACGCAGTATTTT. Supplemented by reference TRBV13 and TRBJ2-3, the full variable domain reads AAGVIQSPRHLIKEKRETATLKCYPIPRHDTVYWYQQGPGQDPQFLISFYEKMQSDKGSIPDRFSAQQFSDYHSELNMSSLELGDSALYFCASSVASTTDTQYFGPGTRLTVL.